Below, one T cell receptor (beta chain) is given with its context. Its antigen is as yet unknown. This CDR3 region has 13 residues. V gave up 7 bases and J gave up 5 bases, with 12 bases separating them. Looked up from germline, CDR1 is LNHDA and CDR2 is SQIVND (reference sequence). The PCR used 60 Vbeta and 13 Jbeta primers. Per the original data handling: Counted up in a later analysis, unique TCR beta chains came to 65 million to 80 million, with around 10 million shared. Assay used: immunoSEQ multiplex PCR; TCRdb lists only in-frame clones, some missing. V and J calls and clone size are as listed in that table; D and trimming were resolved from the DNA. The table records tens of thousands of clones, approximately 63% of them present only once. This specimen comes from a study of cytomegalovirus exposure and HLA in healthy donors. The study, taken as a whole, reports: Information on immune exposure was restricted to one variable (CMV serostatus).

The TCR comes from a woman between 45 and 60 years old in good health and CMV-seropositive. This chain connects TRBV19 to TRBJ2-1; tentatively, D is TRBD2 (6 bases). Sequencing was performed on PBMCs. The CDR3 nucleotides are TGTGCCAGTAAACAGGCGGGGCACAATGAGCAGTTCTTC. It yields the protein CASKQAGHNEQFF.